One sample yielded the 2 T cell receptor beta chains listed below, sequenced in a study of identifying expanded T cells in peripheral blood. Assay: immunoSEQ multiplex PCR; the TCRdb copy retains only in-frame clones and omits some. The table lists about 100,000 clones, roughly 86% of them singletons. Sequencing was done on a sample of blood. Receptors were obtained from a person aged 18 to 70 in good health.

This rearrangement joins TRBV6-1 to TRBJ1-3; no reliable D call. CDR3 size: 15 residues. Germline assignment: CDR1 MNHNS and CDR2 SASEGT. The V end lost 3 bases, the J end lost 0 bases, and 9 bases lay between the germline ends. The DNA for the CDR3 is TGTGCCAGCAGTGATTCGCCGGACTCTGGAAACACCATATATTTT. As protein: CASSDSPDSGNTIYF.

This chain joins TRBV2 and TRBJ2-5; 7 nucleotides agree with TRBD2. Germline assignment: CDR1 SNHLY and CDR2 FYNNEI. CDR3 length: 13 residues. Germline trimming cut 7 bases from V and 6 bases from J; bases unmatched to any gene: 8. The CDR3 is CASTQTSVQTQYF. The CDR3 DNA follows: TGTGCCAGCACCCAAACTAGCGTCCAGACCCAGTACTTC.